This record covers a single T cell receptor beta chain. TCRdb reprocessed the 5' RACE reads and keeps a single row for each CDR3 protein, giving no DNA. This repertoire includes 500,000 to 600,000 distinct CDR3 sequences. This record belongs to a study of T cells expressing NK-cell markers. Whole-study context: Seven HCMV-seropositive donors and one seronegative donor made up the eight sequenced donors.

There are 14 residues in the CDR3. Germline V gene sequence: CDR1 LNHDA, CDR2 SQIVND (reference sequence). The sequenced material came from blood T cells: a sorted CD56 or NKG2C T cell subset, CD4+ or CD8+ T cells, or bulk PBMC T cells (not recorded which). The source of this sequence is a man aged 18 to 30 in good health. J is TRBJ1-2 and V is TRBV19; there is no DNA to check the TCRdb D call of TRBD1. CDR3: CASTTFGGSAGYTF.